This T cell receptor (beta chain) comes out of a study of blood T cell repertoires in COVID-19 (dated by TCRdb to the early 2020s). Background on the whole study: Samples from collaborators originated in the United States, Italy and Spain and spanned both the acute and convalescent phases of COVID-19. HLA class I and class II types, where available, came from metadata supplied by the sample provider rather than from assay-based typing. The samples were drawn from the first 160 participants of the ongoing ImmuneRACE study and from more than 1,000 subjects provided by 6 global collaborators. Sample metadata almost always included a de-identified subject ID, COVID-19 status, age in years and sex. The dataset comprised deeply sampled blood TCRbeta repertoires from subjects exposed to, actively infected with, or recovered from COVID-19. The repertoires were released in a freely available public database meant as a resource for research on the immune response to SARS-CoV-2. The prospective study material was composed of cDNA or gDNA derived from T cells, B-cell-depleted T cells, or PBMCs. Results the study describes overall, beyond this receptor: Clinical and demographic metadata were provided uncurated, with the amount varying by source and participant.

About this clone: Its antigen is currently not known. The sample holds no much larger clone one base away, and base qualities are not on file.

In Seattle, one collaborating source enrolled patients while the infection was active and tracked those patients longitudinally over the course of disease. Each collaborating institution followed its own protocols to collect whole blood in K2EDTA tubes. For TCRbeta analysis, collaborator samples were shipped as frozen whole blood, as isolated PBMCs, or as DNA extracted from either sample type. TCRbeta CDR3 regions were amplified from genomic DNA by means of the immunoSEQ Assay, a bias-controlled multiplex PCR. The authors' pipeline ran thus. Within the assay, amplification of reference gene primers was used to estimate how many nucleated cells each sample contained. Sequence reads were collapsed and filtered to measure the absolute abundance of every unique TCRbeta CDR3 rearrangement. For each sample, productive Simpson clonality was calculated as the square root of Simpson's diversity index over productive rearrangements. The table comes from immuneACCESS by way of TCRdb, which keeps in-frame sequences with V and J called. Part of the clones is missing from these tables; in studies checked, under half for an unresolved V gene and the rest for unknown reasons. V, J and clone size reflect that table, while D and trimming were determined from the DNA. The sample has about 160,000 clones on record, about 80% of them singletons. Of the sample, approximately 7% is held by the ten largest clones.

The CDR3 has 14 amino acids, counting the end cysteine and phenylalanine. The kept DNA is CDR3 alone, 42 bases in frame from the first base. V is pared back by 0 bases and J by 5 bases, with 8 bases lying between the germline termini. Looking up the germline V gene yields CDR1 SGDLS and CDR2 YYNGEE. The rearranged segments are TRBV9 and TRBJ1-4, with TRBD1 as a weak D call on 6 bases. The sequence derives from a woman between 40 and 50 years old with COVID-19, enrolled during active disease. Material: peripheral blood. The nucleotide sequence reads TGTGCCAGCAGCGTAGGCCAGGGGAATGAAAAACTGTTTTTT. This sequence encodes CASSVGQGNEKLFF. Reference TRBV9 and TRBJ1-4 proteins supply the regions before and after the CDR3; the full variable domain is: DSGVTQTPKHLITATGQRVTLRCSPRSGDLSVYWYQQSLDQGLQFLIQYYNGEERAKGNILERFSAQQFPDLHSELNLSSLELGDSALYFCASSVGQGNEKLFFGSGTQLSVL.